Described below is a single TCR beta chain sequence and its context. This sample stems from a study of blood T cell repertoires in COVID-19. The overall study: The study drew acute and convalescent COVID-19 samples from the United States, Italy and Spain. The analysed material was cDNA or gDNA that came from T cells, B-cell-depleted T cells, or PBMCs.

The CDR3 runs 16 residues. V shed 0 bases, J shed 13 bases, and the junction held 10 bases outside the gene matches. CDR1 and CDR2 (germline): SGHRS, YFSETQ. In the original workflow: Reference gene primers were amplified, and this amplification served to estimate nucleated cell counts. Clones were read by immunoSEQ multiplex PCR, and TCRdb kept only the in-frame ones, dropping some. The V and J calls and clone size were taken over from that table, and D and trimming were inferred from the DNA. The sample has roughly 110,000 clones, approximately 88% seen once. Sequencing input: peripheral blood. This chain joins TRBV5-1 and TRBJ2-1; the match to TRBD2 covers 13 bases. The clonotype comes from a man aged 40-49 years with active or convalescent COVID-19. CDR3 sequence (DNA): TGCGCCAGCAGCTTGGGGACGACTAGCGGGAGGCCGAATCAGTTCTTC. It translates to CASSLGTTSGRPNQFF.